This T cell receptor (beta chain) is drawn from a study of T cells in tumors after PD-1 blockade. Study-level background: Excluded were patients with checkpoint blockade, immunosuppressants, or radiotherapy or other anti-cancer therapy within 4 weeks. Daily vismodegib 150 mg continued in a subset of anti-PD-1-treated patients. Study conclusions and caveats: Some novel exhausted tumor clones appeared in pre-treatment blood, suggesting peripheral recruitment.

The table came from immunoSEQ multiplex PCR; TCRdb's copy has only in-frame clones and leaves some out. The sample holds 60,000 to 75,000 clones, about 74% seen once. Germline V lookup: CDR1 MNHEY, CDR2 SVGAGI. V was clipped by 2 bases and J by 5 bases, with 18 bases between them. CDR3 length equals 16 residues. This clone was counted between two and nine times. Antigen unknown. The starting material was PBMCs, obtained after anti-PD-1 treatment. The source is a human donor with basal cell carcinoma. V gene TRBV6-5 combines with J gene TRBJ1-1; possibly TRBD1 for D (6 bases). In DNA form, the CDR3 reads TGTGCCAGCAGTTACCGCCCGGGAGGGGGGCGGACTGAAGCTTTCTTT. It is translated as CASSYRPGGGRTEAFF.